Presented here are 22 T cell receptor beta chains from one specimen sequenced in a study of Ad26.COV2.S vaccination and SARS-CoV-2 variants. Described treatment: roughly 19 received Ad26.COV2.S at low or high dose, single or two shots; several received placebo; per-sample allocation not given. Sampling happened 63 days after the first vaccine or placebo injection. Sequencing used immunoSEQ multiplex PCR; TCRdb keeps in-frame clones, though not all of them. The sample lists some 350,000 clones, 70% to 90% occurring once. The starting material was peripheral blood, obtained in a trial of Ad26.COV2.S vaccine versus placebo. The receptors shown here come from a person between 18 and 59 years old who received the Ad26.COV2.S COVID-19 vaccine or a placebo.

V and J are TRBV24-1 and TRBJ2-5, with D tentatively TRBD2 (5 bases). V was clipped by 3 bases and J by 4 bases, with 8 bases between them. The germline gives CDR1 KGHDR, CDR2 SFDVKD. The CDR3 sequence is 13 residues long. The CDR3 loop is CATSDGGTETQYF. The CDR3 nucleotides read TGTGCCACCAGTGATGGAGGCACAGAGACCCAGTACTTC.

This clone appeared a single time. This chain joins TRBV3-1 (or the pseudogene TRBV3-2) and TRBJ2-5; possibly TRBD1 or TRBD2 for D (5 bases each). From germline, CDR1 is LGHDT and CDR2 YNNKEL (reference sequence). V lost 4 bases and J 3 bases, leaving 24 bases between the germline ends. There are 18 residues in the CDR3. The CDR3 spells CASSRSANRNGSKETQYF. The CDR3 DNA sequence: TGTGCCAGCAGCCGATCCGCTAACAGGAATGGGAGCAAAGAGACCCAGTACTTC.

This clone was picked up a small number of times. The chain employs TRBV5-5 and TRBJ1-2, with 7 bases identical to TRBD1. This CDR3 comprises 15 residues. CDR1 SGHKS and CDR2 YYEKEE come from the germline V gene (reference sequence). J was trimmed by 6 bases and V by 0 bases; bases with no gene match: 8. The CDR3 spells CASSLEGQIWNGYTF. The CDR3 coding sequence is TGTGCCAGCAGCTTGGAGGGACAGATATGGAATGGCTACACCTTC.

The chain combines TRBV18 with TRBJ2-1; TRBD1 aligns across 12 bases. The V and J ends lost 3 bases and 9 bases, in that order; junction bases with no gene match: 9. The CDR3 has 16 amino acids. Germline loops: CDR1 KGHSH, CDR2 LQKENI. This chain's CDR3 is CASSPAIGTGGSEQFF. The DNA of the CDR3 is TGTGCCAGCTCACCTGCGATTGGGACAGGGGGCAGTGAGCAGTTCTTC.

The chain recombines TRBV29-1 with TRBJ1-1; weak D call: TRBD1 (6 bases). The V and J ends lost 3 bases and 4 bases respectively, with 12 bases between them. This CDR3 spans 13 amino acids. Germline V gene lookup returns CDR1 SQVTM and CDR2 ANQGSEA. The DNA for the CDR3 is TGCAGCGTTGACAGGGGTTCGAGCACTGAAGCTTTCTTT. Translated, it gives CSVDRGSSTEAFF.

The chain is built from TRBV12-3 or TRBV12-4 and TRBJ2-7; the match to TRBD1 covers 8 bases. J was trimmed by 3 bases and V by 6 bases; bases with no gene match: 4. The CDR3 is 13 residues long. CDR3 bases: TGTGCCAGCAGACCCGACAGGGGCTACGAGCAGTACTTC. This translates into CASRPDRGYEQYF.

The chain carries TRBV28 and TRBJ2-1, with D perhaps given as TRBD1 or TRBD2 (5 bases each). CDR1 is MDHEN and CDR2 is SYDVKM in the germline V gene. The V end lost 5 bases, the J end lost 4 bases, and 15 bases lay between the germline ends. CDR3 size: 15 residues. The CDR3: CASSSLGPLYNEQFF. Here the CDR3 DNA reads TGTGCCAGCAGTAGTCTGGGACCTCTATACAATGAGCAGTTCTTC.

The J gene is TRBJ2-7, the V gene TRBV10-3; D might be TRBD1 (6 bases). CDR3 size: 14 residues. The V gene's germline CDR1 is ENHRY and CDR2 SYGVKD. Between the trimmed V and J ends, which lost 4 bases and 3 bases, there was a span of 13 bases. CDR3 nucleotides: TGTGCCATCAGTGCTGACCAGGGGAACTACGAGCAGTACTTC. Its translation is CAISADQGNYEQYF.

Remarks on this clone: A much larger clone differs by one base, so this may be a read error. The sample carries other DNA sequences with the same CDR3. The chain carries TRBV11-2 and TRBJ1-1; TRBD1 aligns across 9 bases. Looked up from germline, CDR1 is SGHAT and CDR2 is FQNNGV. V lost 4 bases and J lost 5; bases outside the gene matches: 5. The CDR3 extends over 14 amino acids. CDR3 loop: CASSSGQGWTEAFF. The DNA of the CDR3 is TGTGCCAGCAGCTCGGGACAGGGCTGGACTGAAGCTTTCTTT.

This clone has more than one count but fewer than ten. This rearrangement joins TRBV30 to TRBJ1-1; the match to TRBD1 covers 7 bases. Trimming cost V 8 bases and J 5 bases; bases outside gene matches: 2. The CDR3 spans 10 residues. Germline assignment: CDR1 GTSNPN and CDR2 SVGIG (reference sequence). The CDR3 loop is CAVTGTEAFF. Here the CDR3 DNA reads TGTGCCGTGACAGGGACTGAAGCTTTCTTT.

This chain uses TRBV10-3 with TRBJ1-1; no reliable D call. Trimming removed 2 bases from V and 1 base from J, with 5 bases in between. Germline loops: CDR1 ENHRY, CDR2 SYGVKD. The CDR3 is 13 residues long. This CDR3 reads CAISEVRNTEAFF. The CDR3 DNA is TGTGCCATCAGTGAGGTCAGGAACACTGAAGCTTTCTTT.

This sequence joins TRBV3-1 (or the pseudogene TRBV3-2) and TRBJ1-4; a weak D match, TRBD1 (6 bases). Trimming took 3 bases from V and 6 from J, leaving 11 bases between them. CDR3 size: 14 residues. Germline V CDR1 and CDR2: LGHDT, YNNKEL (reference sequence). The CDR3 nucleotides are TGTGCCAGCAGCCAGCGGGGGGCACATGAAAAACTGTTTTTT. It specifies CASSQRGAHEKLFF.

This chain links TRBV2 with TRBJ2-1; the match to TRBD2 covers 11 bases. The CDR3 is 15 amino acids. Looked up from germline, CDR1 is SNHLY and CDR2 is FYNNEI. Losses at the gene ends were 6 bases for V and 1 base for J; bases not matched to a gene: 2. In nucleotides, the CDR3 is TGTGCCAGCAGGACTAGCGGGGTGTCCTACAATGAGCAGTTCTTC. Its translation: CASRTSGVSYNEQFF.

This clone was recorded once. This chain connects TRBV3-1 (or the pseudogene TRBV3-2) to TRBJ2-7; D not resolved. Germline values: CDR1 LGHDT, CDR2 YNNKEL (reference sequence). V shed 1 base and J shed 0 bases, with 7 bases lying between them. The CDR3 sequence is 14 residues long. The CDR3 loop is CASSQGFSSYEQYF. The DNA of the CDR3 is TGTGCCAGCAGCCAAGGATTCAGCTCCTACGAGCAGTACTTC.

V is TRBV6-5 and J is TRBJ1-6; the match to TRBD1 covers 7 bases. Germline trimming cut 6 bases from V and 10 bases from J; bases unmatched to any gene: 9. Germline CDR1 reads MNHEY; CDR2 reads SVGAGI. The CDR3 runs 14 residues. The CDR3 is CASRPRQGGSPLHF. The CDR3 bases are TGTGCCAGCAGGCCCCGACAGGGTGGGTCACCCCTCCACTTT.

Only one count was recorded for this clone. The V gene is TRBV4-3, the J gene TRBJ2-1; a weak D match, TRBD1 (6 bases). The CDR3 runs 18 residues. Trimming took off 2 bases at V and 6 bases at J, with 23 bases between the two ends. Germline V gene sequence: CDR1 LGHNA, CDR2 YSLEER. The CDR3 is CASSQRSTYRAGVNEQFF. In DNA, the CDR3 is TGCGCCAGCAGCCAACGATCTACCTACAGGGCGGGTGTCAATGAGCAGTTCTTC.

This rearrangement joins TRBV5-6 to TRBJ1-1; 7 nucleotides line up with TRBD1. Germline CDR1 is SGHDT and CDR2 is YYEEEE. The CDR3 runs to 16 residues. The V segment lost 4 bases and the J segment 1 base; nucleotides outside the gene matches: 10. The CDR3 reads CASSPGTELQNTEAFF. In DNA, the CDR3 is TGTGCCAGCAGCCCAGGGACAGAACTGCAGAACACTGAAGCTTTCTTT. The entire variable domain, with the rest obtained from reference TRBV5-6 and TRBJ1-1, is as follows: DAGVTQSPTHLIKTRGQQVTLRCSPKSGHDTVSWYQQALGQGPQFIFQYYEEEERQRGNFPDRFSGHQFPNYSSELNVNALLLGDSALYLCASSPGTELQNTEAFFGQGTRLTVV.

The chain has TRBV5-5 and TRBJ1-6, with 8 nucleotides matching TRBD1. In germline, CDR1 is SGHKS, CDR2 YYEKEE (reference sequence). This CDR3 has 16 amino acids. With 4 bases clipped from V and 10 bases from J, the junction kept 13 bases outside the gene matches. The chain's CDR3 is CASSATPGTGSSPLHF. As DNA, the CDR3 is TGTGCCAGCAGCGCAACCCCGGGGACAGGAAGCTCACCCCTCCACTTT.

The rearrangement uses TRBV6-2 or TRBV6-3 and TRBJ1-5; D might be TRBD1 (5 bases). CDR1 MNHEY and CDR2 SVGEGT come from the germline V gene. The CDR3 sequence is 15 residues long. V lost 0 bases and J lost 4, with 10 bases in between. DNA for the CDR3: TGTGCCAGCAGTTACTCTGACAGTTCAAATCAGCCCCAGCATTTT. Protein product: CASSYSDSSNQPQHF.

This clone was observed once. The chain couples TRBV5-1 to TRBJ2-5; 7 nucleotides line up with TRBD2. Germline V gene sequence: CDR1 SGHRS, CDR2 YFSETQ. V lost 0 bases to trimming and J lost 4 bases; unmatched junction nucleotides: 3. CDR3 size: 14 residues. CDR3: CASSLAIAGETQYF. The CDR3 nucleotides are TGCGCCAGCAGCTTGGCGATAGCGGGAGAGACCCAGTACTTC.

The chain uses TRBV6-5 and TRBJ2-7; TRBD1 matches at 10 bases. The CDR3 is 13 amino acids. Germline values: CDR1 MNHEY, CDR2 SVGAGI. V dropped 11 bases and J dropped 4; count of bases not matched to a gene: 8. This CDR3 reads CASNRGQGYEQYF. CDR3 bases: TGTGCCTCCAATCGGGGACAGGGGTACGAGCAGTACTTC.

The chain couples TRBV19 to TRBJ2-7; D is undetermined. The CDR3 has 16 residues. V lost 0 bases and J 3 bases, leaving 15 bases between the germline ends. Per germline, CDR1 LNHDA and CDR2 SQIVND (reference sequence). The DNA for the CDR3 is TGTGCCAGTAGTATAGATCAGGAGACGGCAAACTACGAGCAGTACTTC. Its translation is CASSIDQETANYEQYF.